The 7 T cell receptor beta chains below were found in one sample sequenced in a study of cytomegalovirus exposure and HLA in healthy donors. PCR was performed using 60 Vbeta and 13 Jbeta primers. TCRdb's table, derived via immunoSEQ multiplex PCR, lists solely in-frame clones and lacks some. The repertoire has about 240,000 clones, about 88% of them found once; the top ten carry roughly 0.22%. Sample: PBMCs. The receptors stem from a girl under 10 years old in good health and CMV-seronegative.

The chain is built from TRBV12-5 and TRBJ2-1, with D tentatively TRBD1 (6 bases). The germline V and J ends were trimmed by 1 base and 4 bases, with 8 bases remaining between them. CDR1 and CDR2 (germline): LGHNT, FRNRAP. This CDR3 has 14 amino acids. The CDR3, as DNA: TGTGCTAGTGGTTTGGCAGGACAGTACAATGAGCAGTTCTTC. It codes for CASGLAGQYNEQFF.

The chain links TRBV2 to TRBJ1-3; the match to TRBD1 covers 9 bases. The CDR3 runs to 17 residues. The V and J ends lost 5 bases and 3 bases, in that order; junction bases with no gene match: 11. Germline V gene sequence: CDR1 SNHLY, CDR2 FYNNEI. CDR3 loop: CASSPGQGVHGGNTIYF. CDR3 nucleotide sequence: TGTGCCAGCAGTCCGGGACAGGGTGTGCATGGTGGAAACACCATATATTTT.

This chain uses TRBV2 with TRBJ2-1; 9 nucleotides line up with TRBD1. The CDR3 length is 15 residues. CDR1 and CDR2 (germline): SNHLY, FYNNEI. V shed 3 bases and J 4 bases; nucleotides not matched to a gene: 4. CDR3: CASSEDRGGYNEQFF. The CDR3, as DNA: TGTGCCAGCAGTGAGGACAGGGGAGGATACAATGAGCAGTTCTTC. Full variable domain (rest looked up from reference TRBV2 and TRBJ2-1): EPEVTQTPSHQVTQMGQEVILRCVPISNHLYFYWYRQILGQKVEFLVSFYNNEISEKSEIFDDQFSVERPDGSNFTLKIRSTKLEDSAMYFCASSEDRGGYNEQFFGPGTRLTVL.

V gene TRBV29-1 combines with J gene TRBJ2-5; TRBD1 matches 7 bases. The J call could be wrong; TRBJ2-7 is a better fit for the DNA end. CDR3 length: 14 residues. Germline V gives CDR1 SQVTM, CDR2 ANQGSEA. CDR3 region: CSAADRAYNYEQYF. Here the CDR3 DNA reads TGCAGCGCCGCAGACAGGGCCTACAACTACGAGCAGTACTTC.

The V gene is TRBV6-6, the J gene TRBJ2-1; perhaps TRBD2 as D (5 bases). The CDR3 consists of 14 residues. Germline CDR1 MNHNY, CDR2 SVGAGI (reference sequence). The V end was cut by 3 bases, the J end by 8 bases, with 14 bases between. For the CDR3, the DNA is TGTGCCAGCAGTTATTCGGACCTGCGGGATGAGCAGTTCTTC. Translating it yields CASSYSDLRDEQFF.

V usage is TRBV7-3 and J usage is TRBJ2-2; maybe TRBD2 (5 bases). The CDR3 has 15 residues. Germline values: CDR1 SGHTA, CDR2 FQGTGA. Trimming pared 5 bases from V and 4 bases from J, leaving 14 bases between. The CDR3 DNA sequence: TGTGCCAGCAGCCCTTACGGGAAGGGCACCGGGGAGCTGTTTTTT. It specifies CASSPYGKGTGELFF.

The chain carries TRBV5-1 and TRBJ2-1; TRBD2 is a possible D gene (6 bases). The V gene lost 0 bases and the J gene lost 5 bases, with 9 bases spanning the gap. The CDR3 spans 14 residues. The germline gives CDR1 SGHRS, CDR2 YFSETQ. The CDR3 here is CASSLGLGNNEQFF. The CDR3 bases are TGCGCCAGCAGCTTGGGACTAGGGAACAATGAGCAGTTCTTC.